Listed below are T cell receptor beta chains from one sample, sequenced in a study of T cells in Graves' hyperthyroidism and ophthalmopathy. TCRdb ran MiXCR on the multiplex PCR reads and lists one entry per CDR3 protein. Among about half a million distinct CDR3 sequences listed, 20% were seen once. The sequenced sample was blood. The receptors stem from a man aged 40-49 years with Graves' ophthalmopathy. The CDR3 runs from the conserved cysteine through the conserved F or W. A D gene is named only where the DNA matches it firmly. A clone size is listed for some rows: how often the clone was seen (once, few, many), or a class if it is expanded.

v_gene: TRBV7-9; abundance: few; d_gene: -; j_gene: TRBJ2-2; CDR3aa: CASSPLGTTGELFF; CDR3nt: TGTGCCAGCAGTCCCCTTGGTACCACCGGGGAGCTGTTTTTT
v_gene: TRBV28; abundance: few; d_gene: -; j_gene: TRBJ2-7; CDR3aa: CASSSFRGEEYF; CDR3nt: TGTGCCAGCAGTTCCTTCAGAGGGGAGGAGTACTTC
v_gene: TRBV3-1; abundance: many; d_gene: -; j_gene: TRBJ1-2; CDR3aa: CASSQESLAYGYTF; CDR3nt: TGTGCCAGCAGCCAAGAGTCCCTAGCGTATGGCTACACCTTC
v_gene: TRBV18; abundance: -; d_gene: TRBD1; j_gene: TRBJ2-1; CDR3aa: CASSPGGQGANEQFF; CDR3nt: TGTGCCAGCTCACCAGGGGGACAGGGGGCCAATGAGCAGTTCTTC
v_gene: TRBV7-2; abundance: many; d_gene: -; j_gene: TRBJ1-4; CDR3aa: CASSKYRAALEKLFF; CDR3nt: TGTGCCAGCAGCAAATACAGGGCGGCCCTCGAAAAACTGTTTTTT
v_gene: TRBV2; abundance: -; d_gene: -; j_gene: TRBJ2-5; CDR3aa: CASSEARGAQYF; CDR3nt: TGTGCCAGCAGTGAGGCTAGAGGGGCCCAGTACTTC
v_gene: TRBV12-3/TRBV12-4; abundance: -; d_gene: TRBD1; j_gene: TRBJ2-4; CDR3aa: CAGSGQGRNIQYF; CDR3nt: TGTGCCGGCTCGGGACAGGGGAGAAACATTCAGTACTTC
v_gene: TRBV7-9; abundance: many; d_gene: -; j_gene: TRBJ2-1; CDR3aa: CASSRSDNEQFF; CDR3nt: TGTGCCAGCAGCCGTAGCGACAATGAGCAGTTCTTC
v_gene: TRBV12-3/TRBV12-4; abundance: few; d_gene: -; j_gene: TRBJ2-3; CDR3aa: CASTLSMLVDTQYF; CDR3nt: TGTGCCAGCACCCTTTCAATGCTGGTGGATACGCAGTATTTT
v_gene: TRBV10-3; abundance: -; d_gene: TRBD1; j_gene: TRBJ1-1; CDR3aa: CAISDPTGGGFEAFF; CDR3nt: TGTGCCATCAGTGACCCCACAGGGGGGGGTTTTGAAGCTTTCTTT
v_gene: TRBV7-8; abundance: once; d_gene: -; j_gene: TRBJ2-1; CDR3aa: CASSLDSYSLNEQFF; CDR3nt: TGTGCCAGCAGCTTAGACAGCTATTCCCTCAATGAGCAGTTCTTC
v_gene: TRBV6-1; abundance: few; d_gene: TRBD1; j_gene: TRBJ1-5; CDR3aa: CASSSAPTGKSNQPQHF; CDR3nt: TGTGCCAGCAGTTCCGCCCCGACAGGGAAGAGCAATCAGCCCCAGCATTTT
v_gene: TRBV20-1; abundance: -; d_gene: -; j_gene: TRBJ1-1; CDR3aa: CSARDLGALNTEAFF; CDR3nt: TGCAGTGCTAGAGATCTAGGAGCTCTGAACACTGAAGCTTTCTTT
v_gene: TRBV27; abundance: few; d_gene: -; j_gene: TRBJ2-7; CDR3aa: CASSQGSLGEQYF; CDR3nt: TGTGCTAGCAGTCAGGGATCCCTCGGCGAGCAGTACTTC
v_gene: TRBV2; abundance: many; d_gene: -; j_gene: TRBJ1-1; CDR3aa: CASRTDVNTEAFF; CDR3nt: TGTGCCAGCAGGACAGACGTGAACACTGAAGCTTTCTTT
v_gene: TRBV5-5; abundance: few; d_gene: -; j_gene: TRBJ2-1; CDR3aa: CASSRDQGYNEQFF; CDR3nt: TGTGCCAGCAGCCGGGACCAGGGGTACAATGAGCAGTTCTTC
v_gene: TRBV12-3/TRBV12-4; abundance: many; d_gene: -; j_gene: TRBJ2-3; CDR3aa: CASSFFASGTDTQYF; CDR3nt: TGTGCCAGCAGTTTCTTCGCCTCCGGCACAGATACGCAGTATTTT
v_gene: TRBV6-2/TRBV6-3; abundance: many; d_gene: TRBD1; j_gene: TRBJ2-1; CDR3aa: CASSYSIEGAASYNEQFF; CDR3nt: TGTGCCAGCAGTTACTCGATAGAGGGGGCGGCTTCCTACAATGAGCAGTTCTTC
v_gene: TRBV5-8; abundance: -; d_gene: TRBD2; j_gene: TRBJ2-3; CDR3aa: CASFLAGGPTDTQYF; CDR3nt: TGTGCCAGCTTCCTAGCGGGAGGGCCTACAGATACGCAGTATTTT
v_gene: TRBV30; abundance: -; d_gene: TRBD2; j_gene: TRBJ2-2; CDR3aa: CAWSVLTLAGSNTGELFF; CDR3nt: TGTGCCTGGAGTGTACTTACTCTAGCGGGGAGTAACACCGGGGAGCTGTTTTTT
v_gene: TRBV15; abundance: -; d_gene: TRBD2; j_gene: TRBJ2-5; CDR3aa: CATSRDRGTSGGDQETQYF; CDR3nt: TGTGCCACCAGCAGAGACCGTGGGACTAGCGGGGGCGACCAAGAGACCCAGTACTTC
v_gene: TRBV7-2; abundance: many; d_gene: -; j_gene: TRBJ2-1; CDR3aa: CASSFSGPYNEQFF; CDR3nt: TGTGCCAGCAGCTTTAGCGGTCCCTACAATGAGCAGTTCTTC
v_gene: TRBV3-1; abundance: few; d_gene: TRBD1; j_gene: TRBJ1-2; CDR3aa: CASSQVLQGGNYGYTF; CDR3nt: TGTGCCAGCAGCCAAGTGCTACAGGGGGGAAACTATGGCTACACCTTC
v_gene: TRBV9; abundance: many; d_gene: -; j_gene: TRBJ2-5; CDR3aa: CASSVYGSQETQYF; CDR3nt: TGTGCCAGCAGCGTCTATGGGTCACAAGAGACCCAGTACTTC
v_gene: TRBV18; abundance: -; d_gene: TRBD1; j_gene: TRBJ2-2; CDR3aa: CASSPDRAHTGELFF; CDR3nt: TGTGCCAGCTCACCGGACAGGGCACACACCGGGGAGCTGTTTTTT
v_gene: TRBV28; abundance: few; d_gene: -; j_gene: TRBJ2-6; CDR3aa: CASSNAGASSGANVLTF; CDR3nt: TGTGCCAGCAGTAATGCAGGCGCCAGCTCTGGGGCCAACGTCCTGACTTTC
v_gene: TRBV10-1; abundance: -; d_gene: -; j_gene: TRBJ1-1; CDR3aa: CASSEDRTEAFF; CDR3nt: TGCGCCAGCAGTGAAGACAGGACTGAAGCTTTCTTT
v_gene: TRBV19; abundance: -; d_gene: -; j_gene: TRBJ2-3; CDR3aa: CASSIVPTGDTQYF; CDR3nt: TGTGCCAGTAGTATAGTCCCGACCGGAGATACGCAGTATTTT
v_gene: TRBV7-9; abundance: -; d_gene: -; j_gene: TRBJ1-1; CDR3aa: CASSSLRGPYNTEAFF; CDR3nt: TGTGCCAGCAGCAGCCTCCGGGGCCCTTATAACACTGAAGCTTTCTTT
v_gene: TRBV2; abundance: many; d_gene: -; j_gene: TRBJ1-5; CDR3aa: CASRDDRPDQPQHF; CDR3nt: TGTGCCAGCAGAGACGACAGGCCCGATCAGCCCCAGCATTTT
v_gene: TRBV6-1; abundance: -; d_gene: -; j_gene: TRBJ2-3; CDR3aa: CASNNPEGTQYF; CDR3nt: TGTGCCAGCAATAACCCCGAGGGTACGCAGTATTTT
v_gene: TRBV27; abundance: few; d_gene: -; j_gene: TRBJ2-6; CDR3aa: CASSLLPGANVLTF; CDR3nt: TGTGCCAGCAGTTTACTCCCTGGGGCCAACGTCCTGACTTTC
v_gene: TRBV5-5; abundance: few; d_gene: TRBD2; j_gene: TRBJ2-7; CDR3aa: CASCREESYEQYF; CDR3nt: TGTGCCAGCTGCCGGGAGGAATCCTACGAGCAGTACTTC
v_gene: TRBV10-3; abundance: many; d_gene: TRBD1; j_gene: TRBJ2-3; CDR3aa: CAISPGQGIYDTQYF; CDR3nt: TGTGCCATCAGCCCAGGACAGGGGATATACGATACGCAGTATTTT
v_gene: TRBV20-1; abundance: few; d_gene: -; j_gene: TRBJ1-1; CDR3aa: CSASAPQGRPTEAFF; CDR3nt: TGCAGTGCTAGCGCCCCCCAGGGCAGGCCCACTGAAGCTTTCTTT
v_gene: TRBV7-2; abundance: many; d_gene: TRBD2; j_gene: TRBJ2-7; CDR3aa: CASSLELAGGSSSYEQYF; CDR3nt: TGTGCCAGCAGCTTAGAACTAGCGGGAGGATCCAGCTCCTACGAGCAGTACTTC